The entry below gives a single T cell receptor beta chain sequence along with its context. The target antigen is unknown. The germline gives CDR1 LNHNV, CDR2 YYDKDF (reference sequence). This CDR3 is built from 15 residues. The entry originates in a study of T cells expressing NK-cell markers. Looking at the study overall: From sorted CD3+CD56+NKG2C+, CD3+CD56+NKG2C- and CD3+CD56-NKG2C+ T cells came the TCR beta repertoires. Study-level points and caveats: In a handful of donors, dominant NKG2C+ clonotypes were roughly 1.0-8% of CD8+ T cells.

The authors made TCR beta cDNA libraries by 5'RACE template switching. This switching added a universal primer site and UMIs. After re-calling the 5' RACE reads, TCRdb lists one entry per CDR3 protein, DNA absent. Recorded for this sample: 350,000 to 400,000 distinct CDR3 sequences. This receptor was taken from a woman aged 45-65 years in good health. The sample taken for sequencing was blood T cells: a sorted CD56 or NKG2C T cell subset, CD4+ or CD8+ T cells, or bulk PBMC T cells (not recorded which). The gene calls are TRBV15 and TRBJ2-7. CDR3: CATSRAGLGSYEQYF.